Below are 18 T cell receptor beta chains sequenced from a single sample in a study of control samples from healthy donors and cancer patients. Measured with immunoSEQ multiplex PCR; TCRdb has only the in-frame clones, and not every one. In the table there are about 41,000 clones, 94% of which are singletons. Sequences were obtained from blood. The receptors stem from a man aged 60 to 75 in good health.

The chain recombines TRBV19 with TRBJ2-5; TRBD1 is a possible D gene (5 bases). Germline lookup yields CDR1 LNHDA and CDR2 SQIVND (reference sequence). Deletions cut 3 bases from V and 5 bases from J, with 10 bases between. The CDR3 extends over 13 amino acids. The CDR3 reads CASSMRRAETQYF. CDR3 DNA: TGTGCCAGTAGTATGCGCAGGGCCGAGACCCAGTACTTC.

This chain links TRBV29-1 with TRBJ1-1; 8 bases map to TRBD1. Unmatched junction bases numbered 13, after V lost 6 bases and J lost 4 bases. Germline-derived CDR1 and CDR2 are SQVTM and ANQGSEA. This CDR3 region has 15 residues. The CDR3: CSVSTGVMLATEAFF. Here the CDR3 DNA reads TGCAGCGTCTCGACAGGGGTTATGTTGGCCACTGAAGCTTTCTTT.

The chain is built from TRBV5-1 and TRBJ1-5, with D unclear. Per the germline V gene, CDR1 is SGHRS and CDR2 is YFSETQ. Trimming took off 5 bases at V and 5 bases at J, with 17 bases between the two ends. CDR3 length: 15 amino acids. CDR3 loop: CASRPGTNFDQPQHF. CDR3 nucleotides: TGCGCCAGCAGGCCGGGAACCAACTTTGATCAGCCCCAGCATTTT.

This chain connects TRBV11-3 to TRBJ2-7; 7 positions agree with TRBD2. CDR3 length: 14 amino acids. The germline V gene has CDR1 SGHNT and CDR2 YENEEA. V was clipped by 6 bases and J by 7 bases; unmatched bases: 12. The CDR3 reads CASRPLGGRGEQYF. The CDR3 nucleotides read TGTGCCAGCAGGCCCCTCGGCGGGAGAGGGGAGCAGTACTTC.

This clone was counted a few times. The J gene is TRBJ1-5, the V gene TRBV4-1; D remains ambiguous. CDR3 length equals 15 residues. Between the trimmed V and J ends, which lost 6 bases and 0 bases, there was a span of 12 bases. CDR1 and CDR2 from the germline V gene are MGHRA and YSYEKL. The CDR3 protein is CASSPRSVSNQPQHF. CDR3 nucleotide sequence: TGCGCCAGCAGTCCCCGGTCGGTTAGCAATCAGCCCCAGCATTTT.

The chain is built from TRBV6-1 and TRBJ2-4, with D unresolved. Germline CDR1 MNHNS, CDR2 SASEGT. The CDR3 runs to 15 residues. Trimming pared 2 bases from V and 1 base from J, leaving 9 bases between. CDR3 residues: CASSESLGAKNIQYF. The CDR3, as DNA: TGTGCCAGCAGTGAATCTCTGGGTGCCAAAAACATTCAGTACTTC.

This chain connects TRBV19 to TRBJ1-6; the match to TRBD1 covers 7 bases. This CDR3 is built from 14 residues. V was clipped by 6 bases and J by 5 bases; unmatched bases: 4. Germline V gene sequence: CDR1 LNHDA, CDR2 SQIVND (reference sequence). CDR3 region: CASSRQGHNSPLHF. CDR3 DNA: TGTGCCAGTAGCCGACAGGGTCATAATTCACCCCTCCACTTT.

The J gene is TRBJ2-2, the V gene TRBV18; D is undetermined. Germline V lookup: CDR1 KGHSH, CDR2 LQKENI. The CDR3 is made up of 13 amino acids. V was clipped by 0 bases and J by 6 bases, with 5 bases between them. The CDR3 DNA sequence: TGTGCCAGCTCACCACCCCTTGCCGGGGAGCTGTTTTTT. Amino acids: CASSPPLAGELFF. The complete variable domain, with remaining parts taken from reference TRBV18 and TRBJ2-2, reads NAGVMQNPRHLVRRRGQEARLRCSPMKGHSHVYWYRQLPEEGLKFMVYLQKENIIDESGMPKERFSAEFPKEGPSILRIQQVVRGDSAAYFCASSPPLAGELFFGEGSRLTVL.

This clone was seen once. The CDR3 loop reads CSVQGNYNEQFF. CDR3 DNA sequence: TGCAGCGTTCAGGGAAACTACAATGAGCAGTTCTTC. The rearrangement uses TRBV29-1 and TRBJ2-1; D may be TRBD1 (5 bases). The V gene lost 5 bases and the J gene lost 3 bases, with 8 bases spanning the gap. The CDR3 has 12 residues. Germline V gene lookup returns CDR1 SQVTM and CDR2 ANQGSEA.

The chain couples TRBV6-5 to TRBJ1-3; D remains ambiguous. Germline CDR1 is MNHEY and CDR2 is SVGAGI. The CDR3 spans 14 residues. V gave up 6 bases and J gave up 4 bases, with 13 bases separating them. CDR3 region: CASRTLGLGNTIYF. For the CDR3, the DNA is TGTGCCAGCAGGACGTTAGGGCTGGGAAACACCATATATTTT.

V is TRBV28 and J is TRBJ2-3; no reliable D call. The germline gives CDR1 MDHEN, CDR2 SYDVKM. Trimming removed 7 bases from V and 4 bases from J, with 12 bases in between. The CDR3 has 13 amino acids. DNA of the CDR3: TGTGCCAGCACCCCGGGCCGAGCAGATACGCAGTATTTT. It encodes CASTPGRADTQYF.

The rearrangement links TRBV28 to TRBJ2-7, with 9 bases aligning to TRBD2. There are 14 residues in the CDR3. The ends lost 5 bases at V and 5 bases at J; junction bases unmatched: 7. Germline V gene data show CDR1 as MDHEN and CDR2 as SYDVKM. The CDR3 here is CASSVLAGTDEQYF. For the CDR3, the DNA is TGTGCCAGCAGTGTTCTAGCGGGAACCGACGAGCAGTACTTC.

The chain carries TRBV6-4 and TRBJ2-3; possible D gene TRBD1, 5 bases. CDR1 is MRHNA and CDR2 is SNTAGT in the germline V gene. The CDR3 extends over 11 amino acids. V lost 10 bases, J lost 6 bases, and 11 bases lay in between. The CDR3 DNA follows: TGTGCCACTCGGCAGGGTGATACGCAGTATTTT. Encoded protein: CATRQGDTQYF.

The chain couples TRBV6-6 to TRBJ2-2; unclear D gene. With 6 bases removed from V and 2 bases from J, the gap between germline ends came to 7 bases. The germline CDR1 and CDR2 sequences are MNHNY and SVGAGI (reference sequence). The CDR3 is made up of 13 amino acids. CDR3 sequence reads: CASSPSNTGELFF. DNA of the CDR3: TGTGCCAGCAGCCCCTCCAACACCGGGGAGCTGTTTTTT.

The chain employs TRBV21-1 and TRBJ2-1. TRBV21-1 is classified as a pseudogene. This CDR3 is built from 16 residues. The CDR3 region is CASSRTQGEYGDEQFF. In nucleotides, the CDR3 is TGTGCCAGCAGCAGGACCCAAGGGGAGTATGGTGATGAGCAGTTCTTC.

The chain combines TRBV11-3 with TRBJ2-7; tentative D call: TRBD2 (5 bases). The V and J ends lost 1 base and 5 bases respectively, with 12 bases between them. Per germline, CDR1 SGHNT and CDR2 YENEEA. This CDR3 region has 14 residues. DNA for the CDR3: TGTGCCAGCAGCTTAGTAACGAGCGGCGACGAGCAGTACTTC. Amino acids: CASSLVTSGDEQYF.

This sequence joins TRBV27 and TRBJ2-5; 7 positions match TRBD1. This CDR3 has 14 amino acids. The germline V gene has CDR1 MNHEY and CDR2 SMNVEV (reference sequence). The trim removed 3 bases at V and 5 bases at J, leaving 6 bases unmatched. The CDR3 region is CASSLRGLGETQYF. CDR3 coding DNA: TGTGCCAGCAGTTTGAGGGGGCTGGGGGAGACCCAGTACTTC.

The chain has TRBV25-1 and TRBJ1-3, with unresolved D. V shed 5 bases and J shed 4 bases, with 3 bases lying between them. In germline, CDR1 is MGHDK, CDR2 SYGVNS. There are 11 residues in the CDR3. DNA of the CDR3: TGTGCCAGCAGTTACGGAAACACCATATATTTT. As protein: CASSYGNTIYF.